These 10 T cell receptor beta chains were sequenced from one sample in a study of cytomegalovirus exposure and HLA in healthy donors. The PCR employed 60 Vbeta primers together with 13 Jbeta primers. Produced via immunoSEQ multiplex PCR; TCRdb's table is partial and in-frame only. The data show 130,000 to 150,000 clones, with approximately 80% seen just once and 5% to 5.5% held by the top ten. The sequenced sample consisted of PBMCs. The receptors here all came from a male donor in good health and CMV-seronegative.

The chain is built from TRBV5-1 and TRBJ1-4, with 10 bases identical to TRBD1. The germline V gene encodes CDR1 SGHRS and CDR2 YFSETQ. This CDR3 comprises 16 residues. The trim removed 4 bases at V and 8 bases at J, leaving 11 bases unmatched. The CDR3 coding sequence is TGCGCCAGCAGCCCTAACCTCGGACAGGGGGAAGAAAAACTGTTTTTT. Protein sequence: CASSPNLGQGEEKLFF.

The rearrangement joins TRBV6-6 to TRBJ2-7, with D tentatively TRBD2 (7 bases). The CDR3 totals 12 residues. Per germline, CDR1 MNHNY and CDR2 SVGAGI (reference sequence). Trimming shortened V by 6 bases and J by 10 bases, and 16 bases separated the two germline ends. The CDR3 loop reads CASSPGGGQQYF. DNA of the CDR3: TGTGCCAGCAGCCCTGGGGGGGGCCAACAGTACTTC.

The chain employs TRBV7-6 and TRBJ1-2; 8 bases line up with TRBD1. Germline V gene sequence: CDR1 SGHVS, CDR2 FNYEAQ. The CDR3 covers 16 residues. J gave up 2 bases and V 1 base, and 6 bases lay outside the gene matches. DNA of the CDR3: TGTGCCAGCAGCTTAGGTCCCGGACAGGGAAACTATGGCTACACCTTC. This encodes CASSLGPGQGNYGYTF.

The CDR3 DNA reads as TGTGCCAGCTCTCATCTAGCGGGGGGACCCACAGATACGCAGTATTTT. Translation gives CASSHLAGGPTDTQYF. V and J are TRBV18 and TRBJ2-3; 11 nucleotides align to TRBD2. The CDR3 length is 16 residues. Germline V gene sequence: CDR1 KGHSH, CDR2 LQKENI. Losses at the gene ends were 6 bases for V and 2 bases for J; bases not matched to a gene: 7.

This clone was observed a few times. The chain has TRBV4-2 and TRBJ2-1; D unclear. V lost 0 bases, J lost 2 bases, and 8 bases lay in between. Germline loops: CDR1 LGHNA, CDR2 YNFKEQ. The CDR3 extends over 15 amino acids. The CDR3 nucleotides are TGTGCCAGCAGCCAAGACCCCCTCGCCTACAATGAGCAGTTCTTC. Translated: CASSQDPLAYNEQFF.

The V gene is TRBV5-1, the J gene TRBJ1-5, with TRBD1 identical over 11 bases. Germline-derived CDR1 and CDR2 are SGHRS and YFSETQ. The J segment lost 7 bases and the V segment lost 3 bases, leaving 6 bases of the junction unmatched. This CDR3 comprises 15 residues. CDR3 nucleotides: TGCGCCAGCAGCTCTGGGACAGGGGGAGGACAGCCCCAGCATTTT. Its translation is CASSSGTGGGQPQHF.

The CDR3 is CASSVEQVNGNTGELFF. Written as DNA, the CDR3 is TGTGCCAGCAGCGTAGAACAGGTGAATGGGAACACCGGGGAGCTGTTTTTT. The J gene is TRBJ2-2, the V gene TRBV9; D is possibly TRBD1 (5 bases). V was pared by 0 bases and J by 1 base, with 13 bases between. The CDR3 contains 17 residues. The germline V gene has CDR1 SGDLS and CDR2 YYNGEE.

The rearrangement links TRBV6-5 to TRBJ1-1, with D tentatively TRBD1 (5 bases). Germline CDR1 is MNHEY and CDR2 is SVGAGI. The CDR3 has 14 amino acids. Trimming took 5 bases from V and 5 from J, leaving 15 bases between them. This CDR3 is CASSQTYGGTEAFF. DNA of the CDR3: TGTGCCAGCAGTCAAACTTATGGGGGGACTGAAGCTTTCTTT.

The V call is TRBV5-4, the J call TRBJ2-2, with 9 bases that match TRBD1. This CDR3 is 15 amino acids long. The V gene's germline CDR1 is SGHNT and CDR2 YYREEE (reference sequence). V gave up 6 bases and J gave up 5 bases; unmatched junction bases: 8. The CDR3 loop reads CASNSAQGATGELFF. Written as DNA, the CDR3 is TGTGCCAGCAACTCCGCACAGGGGGCTACCGGGGAGCTGTTTTTT.

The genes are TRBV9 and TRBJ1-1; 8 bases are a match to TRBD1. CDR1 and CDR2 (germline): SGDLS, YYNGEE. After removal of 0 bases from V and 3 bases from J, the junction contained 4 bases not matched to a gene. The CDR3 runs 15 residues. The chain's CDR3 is CASSVVQGADTEAFF. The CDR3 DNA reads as TGTGCCAGCAGCGTAGTCCAGGGGGCTGACACTGAAGCTTTCTTT.